The text below deals with one T cell receptor (beta chain). No cognate antigen has been identified for it. The input lacks base qualities; no much larger clone sits a single base away. The source of the sample is a study of blood T cell repertoires in COVID-19 (dated by TCRdb to about 2020). General notes on the study: Samples from collaborators originated in the United States, Italy and Spain and spanned both the acute and convalescent phases of COVID-19. Where available, HLA class I and class II types were taken from metadata supplied by the sample provider and were not determined by assay-based typing. The sample metadata nearly always contained a de-identified subject ID, COVID-19 status, age in years and sex. Samples were obtained from the ongoing ImmuneRACE study (first 160 participants) and from over 1,000 subjects provided by 6 global collaborators. The repertoires were made available in a free public database intended to serve as a resource for research on the immune response to SARS-CoV-2. The dataset comprised deeply sampled blood TCRbeta repertoires from subjects exposed to, actively infected with, or recovered from COVID-19. The material from the prospective study consisted of cDNA or gDNA derived from T cells, B-cell-depleted T cells, or PBMCs. Study-level results and caveats: How much clinical and demographic metadata was included differed by source and by participant, and the metadata was provided uncurated.

Inclusive of the bounding cysteine and phenylalanine, the CDR3 is 13 residues long. Left in the record is the CDR3 DNA by itself, 39 bases read in frame from the first base. Based on the germline V gene, the CDR1 and CDR2 sequences are SGHRS and YFSETQ. A distance of 9 bases separates the germline ends of V and J, which lose 0 bases and 6 bases respectively. TCRbeta CDR3 regions were amplified from genomic DNA using the immunoSEQ Assay, a bias-controlled multiplex PCR. As for the original processing: Within the assay, amplification of reference gene primers was used to estimate how many nucleated cells each sample contained. To quantify the absolute abundance of each unique TCRbeta CDR3 rearrangement, sequence reads were collapsed and filtered. For each sample, productive Simpson clonality was calculated as the square root of Simpson's diversity index over productive rearrangements. TCRdb stores this immuneACCESS table with in-frame sequences only. Part of the clones is absent; in the studies checked, under half of the shortfall reflects unresolved V genes, and no reason is known for the rest. V, J and clone size were drawn from that table, and D and trimming were deduced from the DNA. The sample table contains approximately 40,000 clones; only one count was recorded for around 83% of them. The top ten constitute roughly 2.5% of the sample.

Each collaborating institution followed its own protocols to collect whole blood in K2EDTA tubes. Collaborator samples were shipped for TCRbeta analysis as frozen whole blood, isolated PBMCs, or DNA extracted from either sample type. The chain is made from TRBV5-1 and TRBJ1-1; TRBD1 could be the D gene, as 5 bases match. This clonotype originated in a woman aged 60 to 75 with acute or convalescent COVID-19. Sequenced material: peripheral blood. The nucleotides read TGCGCCAGCAGCTTGGAAATGACAGCTGAAGCTTTCTTT. Translated, this is CASSLEMTAEAFF.